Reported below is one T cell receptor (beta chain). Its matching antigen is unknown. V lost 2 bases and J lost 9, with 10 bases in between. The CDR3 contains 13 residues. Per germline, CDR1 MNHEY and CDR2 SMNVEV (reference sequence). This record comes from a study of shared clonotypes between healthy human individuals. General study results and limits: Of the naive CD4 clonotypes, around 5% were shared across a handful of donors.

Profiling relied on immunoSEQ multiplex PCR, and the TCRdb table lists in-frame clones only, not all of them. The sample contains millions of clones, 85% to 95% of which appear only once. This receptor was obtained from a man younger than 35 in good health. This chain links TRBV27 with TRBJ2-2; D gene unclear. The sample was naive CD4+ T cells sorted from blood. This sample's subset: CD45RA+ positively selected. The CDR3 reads CASSLLPDRELFF. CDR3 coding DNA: TGTGCCAGCAGTTTACTCCCAGACCGGGAGCTGTTTTTT.